Sequencing of this TCR beta chain was carried out in a study of response to subunit inactivated influenza vaccine. Study results and caveats: Each seasonal influenza vaccination, the authors suggested, recruits few new T cells.

In the case of this clonotype: The target antigen is unknown.

The CDR3 is 13 residues long. V shed 7 bases and J shed 6 bases, with 17 bases lying between them. Germline V gene data show CDR1 as SQVTM and CDR2 as ANQGSEA. One entry per CDR3 protein results from TCRdb running MiXCR on the RT-PCR reads. The sample has approximately 530,000 distinct CDR3 sequences, about 7.6% seen once. The sequencing used PBMCs from blood, collected roughly 24 months after vaccination. The TCR comes from a man between 50 and 75 years old who received an inactivated influenza vaccine. The V gene is TRBV29-1, the J gene TRBJ2-3; D possibly corresponds to TRBD2 (6 bases). CDR3 sequence reads: CSGGFGGEDTQYF. In nucleotides, the CDR3 is TGCAGCGGAGGATTTGGCGGGGAGGATACGCAGTATTTT.